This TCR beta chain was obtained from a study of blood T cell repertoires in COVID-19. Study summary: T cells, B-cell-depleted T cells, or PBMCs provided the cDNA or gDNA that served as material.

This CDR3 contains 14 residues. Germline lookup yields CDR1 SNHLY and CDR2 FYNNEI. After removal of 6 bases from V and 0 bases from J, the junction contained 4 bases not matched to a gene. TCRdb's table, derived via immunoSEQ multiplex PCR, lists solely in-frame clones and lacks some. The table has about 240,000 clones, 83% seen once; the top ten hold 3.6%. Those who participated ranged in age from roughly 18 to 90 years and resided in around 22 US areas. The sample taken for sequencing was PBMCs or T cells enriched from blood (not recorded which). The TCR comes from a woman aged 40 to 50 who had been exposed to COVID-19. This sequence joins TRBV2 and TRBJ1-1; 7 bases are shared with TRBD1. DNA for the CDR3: TGTGCCAGCAGGAGGCAGGGGGTGAACACTGAAGCTTTCTTT. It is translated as CASRRQGVNTEAFF.